Listed here are 11 T cell receptor beta chains from one sample, sequenced in a study of breast tumors, draining lymph nodes, adjacent tissues. In TCRdb, the multiplex PCR reads were re-called with MiXCR into one record per CDR3 protein. Found here are some 170,000 distinct CDR3 sequences, roughly a third of them singletons; the top ten hold 3.8%. Breast cancer patients provided tissue from their axillary draining lymph nodes. The sequenced material came from axillary lymph node tissue. The receptors derive from a female donor with breast cancer. Some clones in this sample may be carry-over from other donors' samples.

This clonotype has a count of ten or more. This chain's CDR3 is CASSEFRTGGWETQYF. The CDR3 DNA sequence: TGTGCCAGCAGTGAATTCCGGACAGGAGGCTGGGAGACCCAGTACTTC. V is TRBV25-1 and J is TRBJ2-5, with 7 bases that match TRBD1. In germline, CDR1 is MGHDK, CDR2 SYGVNS. The CDR3 is made up of 16 amino acids. With V trimmed by 1 base and J by 5 bases, 10 bases remained unmatched.

The sample holds a few counts of this clonotype. Since a much larger clone is just one base distant, this may be a read error. The chain couples TRBV12-3 or TRBV12-4 to TRBJ2-7; possible D gene TRBD2, 6 bases. This CDR3 has 16 amino acids. The ends were cut back, 5 bases at V and 0 bases at J, with 17 bases in the middle. The CDR3 DNA follows: TGTGCCAGCAGTAACGGGACTTTTCAAAGCTCCTACGAGCAGTACTTC. This translates into CASSNGTFQSSYEQYF.

The sample holds a few counts of this clonotype. This may stem from a read error, because a much larger clone lies one nucleotide away. The J gene is TRBJ2-2, the V gene TRBV12-5, with a weak D call TRBD2 (6 bases). This CDR3 is built from 13 residues. Trimming took 3 bases from V and 9 from J, leaving 11 bases between them. The germline gives CDR1 LGHNT, CDR2 FRNRAP. The CDR3 DNA reads TGTGCTAGTGGTTTCTTCGGGAGAAGGGAGCTGTTTTTT. Translation: CASGFFGRRELFF. Full variable domain (missing parts from reference TRBV12-5 and TRBJ2-2): DARVTQTPRHKVTEMGQEVTMRCQPILGHNTVFWYRQTMMQGLELLAYFRNRAPLDDSGMPKDRFSAEMPDATLATLKIQPSEPRDSAVYFCASGFFGRRELFFGEGSRLTVL.

With regard to this clonotype: Given a much more abundant clone one base away, this may be a read error. V and J are TRBV5-1 and TRBJ2-1, with D tentatively TRBD1 (5 bases). CDR3 size: 13 residues. Germline V gene lookup returns CDR1 SGHRS and CDR2 YFSETQ. CDR3 amino acids: CASSSYRYNDQFF. CDR3 nucleotides: TGCGCCAGCAGCAGCTACAGGTACAATGACCAGTTCTTC.

The chain uses TRBV29-1 and TRBJ2-3, with 9 bases matching TRBD2. Germline lookup yields CDR1 SQVTM and CDR2 ANQGSEA. This CDR3 has 17 amino acids. The junction had 18 bases not matched to a gene; V was cut back by 4 bases and J by 7 bases. CDR3 in DNA: TGCAGCGTTGCGGGATCTAGCGGGACCCAGGGATTCAATACGCAGTATTTT. Its translation: CSVAGSSGTQGFNTQYF.

Details on this clonotype: The junction departs from germline at one end; a sequencing error may be responsible. The chain links TRBV10-2 to TRBJ1-6, with a weak D call TRBD1 (6 bases). The germline V gene has CDR1 WSHSY and CDR2 SAAADI. The CDR3 length is 15 residues. The CDR3 reads CATQTGAAYNSPPHF. As DNA, the CDR3 is TGCGCCACCCAGACAGGCGCAGCCTATAATTCACCCCCCCACTTT.

This clonotype was seen many times. V gene TRBV6-1 combines with J gene TRBJ2-2; 12 positions agree with TRBD2. The CDR3 spans 19 residues. The germline V gene has CDR1 MNHNS and CDR2 SASEGT. The J segment lost 10 bases and the V segment lost 6 bases, leaving 21 bases of the junction unmatched. The CDR3 spells CASRRQGIGTSGLREELFF. CDR3 nucleotides: TGTGCCAGCAGAAGACAGGGGATCGGGACTAGCGGGTTGAGGGAGGAGCTGTTTTTT.

J is TRBJ2-5 and V is TRBV24-1; D is perhaps TRBD2 (6 bases). The CDR3 is 12 residues long. Germline V CDR1 and CDR2: KGHDR, SFDVKD. V lost 12 bases and J 7 bases, leaving 17 bases between the germline ends. The CDR3: CAPTWDSGTQYF. DNA of the CDR3: TGTGCCCCAACTTGGGACTCCGGGACCCAGTACTTC.

As regards this clonotype: A junction boundary mismatches the germline segment, possibly from a read error. V is TRBV5-1 and J is TRBJ1-1; perhaps TRBD1 as D (6 bases). Germline assignment: CDR1 SGHRS and CDR2 YFSETQ. The CDR3 is 15 residues long. The CDR3: CASSLTGSLNTEAFF. DNA for the CDR3: TGTGCCAGCAGCTTAACAGGGTCATTGAACACTGAAGCTTTCTTT.

This clonotype has a count of ten or more. Its ends do not fully match the called genes, so a read error is possible. This sequence joins TRBV7-8 and TRBJ2-1, with a weak D call TRBD1 (5 bases). The CDR3 runs to 11 residues. The germline gives CDR1 SGHVS, CDR2 FQNEAQ. In DNA, the CDR3 is TGTGCCAGCAGCATAGGGGTCAATCAAATCTTC. This gives the protein CASSIGVNQIF. Using reference TRBV7-8 and TRBJ2-1 for the parts outside the CDR3, the full variable domain is GAGVSQSPRYKVAKRGQDVALRCDPISGHVSLFWYQQALGQGPEFLTYFQNEAQLDKSGLPSDRFFAERPEGSVSTLKIQRTQQEDSAVYLCASSIGVNQIFGPGTRLTVL.

This clonotype was observed many times. The J gene is TRBJ2-1, the V gene TRBV29-1, with 7 positions matching TRBD2. Germline V gene lookup returns CDR1 SQVTM and CDR2 ANQGSEA. The CDR3 has 15 residues. J gave up 6 bases and V 5 bases, and 13 bases lay outside the gene matches. CDR3 coding DNA: TGCAGCGTTCCCCCGGAGGGAGGGTTTGGCAATGAGCAGTTCTTC. The encoded protein is CSVPPEGGFGNEQFF.